Detailed here is one T cell receptor (beta chain). The antigen remains undetermined. The primer mix had 60 Vbeta and 13 Jbeta primers. Here immunoSEQ multiplex PCR was the method, and the copy in TCRdb shows in-frame clones only, minus some. Of fewer than 200,000 clones in the sample, 82% were seen once. These data come from a study of cytomegalovirus exposure and HLA in healthy donors. Findings of the study overall: On later analysis, the bulk of CMV-associated TCR beta chains appeared to be HLA-restricted.

This CDR3 region has 14 residues. V shed 4 bases and J 4 bases; nucleotides not matched to a gene: 3. Germline V CDR1 and CDR2: MNHNS, SASEGT. This receptor was identified in a woman between 45 and 60 years old in good health and CMV-seronegative. This chain links TRBV6-1 with TRBJ1-4, with 7 bases fitting TRBD1. The specimen was PBMCs. The CDR3 DNA reads TGTGCCAGCAGTGGGGACAGCAGTAATGAAAAACTGTTTTTT. Protein sequence: CASSGDSSNEKLFF.